The clone carrying this T cell receptor (beta chain) was observed many times. CDR3 length equals 13 residues. Germline assignment: CDR1 DFQATT and CDR2 SNEGSKA (reference sequence). Unmatched junction bases numbered 5, after V lost 4 bases and J lost 2 bases. The TCR beta library used iRepertoire HTBI primers with Arm-PCR amplification of CDR3. TCRdb recomputed calls from the multiplex PCR reads with MiXCR, one row per CDR3 protein. Of 360,000 or so distinct CDR3 sequences in the sample, 16% were seen once. The sample comes from a study of regulatory T cells in long-lasting Graves disease. The time point here: newly diagnosed GD, antithyroid drugs for less than 3 months. Construction of the TCR library relied on RNA isolated from PBMCs. This sample was shared with a second study, whose subject was T cells in Graves' hyperthyroidism and ophthalmopathy.

The chain employs TRBV20-1 and TRBJ2-7, with 7 bases matching TRBD1. This clonotype originated in a woman aged 18-35 years with Graves disease. The starting material was peripheral blood mononuclear cells (PBMCs), obtained at new diagnosis, from a patient treated with antithyroid drugs. The CDR3 region has the DNA TGCAGTGCTATAGGGGGCGGAGCCTACGAGCAGTACTTC. Residues: CSAIGGGAYEQYF.